This T cell receptor (beta chain) was documented in a study of blood T cells in healthy people across ages. A sample-barcoded 5' primer and a J-beta primer mix were used in a second PCR of roughly 7 to 11 cycles. A tag from a template-switch adaptor with 12 random nucleotides marked each cDNA molecule. TCRdb re-called the 5' RACE reads through MiXCR, storing one row per CDR3 protein. The table lists more than 700,000 distinct CDR3 sequences, 40% to 65% of them singletons. The trim removed 6 bases at V and 2 bases at J, leaving 6 bases unmatched. CDR1 is MNHNS and CDR2 is SASEGT in the germline V gene. The CDR3 covers 15 residues. This clonotype has just one count.

This chain uses TRBV6-1 with TRBJ2-3; 9 nucleotides agree with TRBD1. The TCR originated in a man aged 80 or over in good health. Specimen: blood. CDR3 nucleotides: TGTGCCAGCAGGAGACAGGGGGGTCTCACAGATACGCAGTATTTT. Translation gives CASRRQGGLTDTQYF.